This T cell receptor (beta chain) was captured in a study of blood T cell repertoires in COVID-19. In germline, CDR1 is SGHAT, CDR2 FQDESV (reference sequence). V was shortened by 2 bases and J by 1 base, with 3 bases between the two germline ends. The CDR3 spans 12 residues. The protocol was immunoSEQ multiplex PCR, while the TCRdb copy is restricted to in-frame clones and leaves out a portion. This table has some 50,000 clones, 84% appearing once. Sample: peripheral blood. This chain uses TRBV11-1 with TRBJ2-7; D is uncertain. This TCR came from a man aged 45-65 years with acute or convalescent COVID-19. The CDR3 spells CASSLQSYEQYF. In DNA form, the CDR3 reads TGTGCCAGCAGCTTACAGTCCTACGAGCAGTACTTC.